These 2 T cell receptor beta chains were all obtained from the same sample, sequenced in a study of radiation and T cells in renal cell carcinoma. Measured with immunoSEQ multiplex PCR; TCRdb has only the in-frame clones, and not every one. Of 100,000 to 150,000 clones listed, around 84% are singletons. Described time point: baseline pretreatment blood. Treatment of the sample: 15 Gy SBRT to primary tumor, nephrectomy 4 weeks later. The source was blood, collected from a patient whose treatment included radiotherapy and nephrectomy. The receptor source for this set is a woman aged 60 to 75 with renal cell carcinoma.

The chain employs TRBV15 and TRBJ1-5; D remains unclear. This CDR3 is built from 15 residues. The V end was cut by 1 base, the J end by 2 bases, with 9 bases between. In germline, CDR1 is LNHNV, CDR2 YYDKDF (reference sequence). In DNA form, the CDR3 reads TGTGCCACCAGCAGAGGGGCCATAGGCAATCAGCCCCAGCATTTT. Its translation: CATSRGAIGNQPQHF.

CDR3 in amino acids: CASSFGRTYEQYF. CDR3 in DNA: TGTGCCAGCAGCTTCGGCAGGACCTACGAGCAGTACTTC. This chain uses TRBV13 with TRBJ2-7; the D is unclear. Germline V CDR1 and CDR2: PRHDT, FYEKMQ (reference sequence). The CDR3 totals 13 residues. Deletions cut 3 bases from V and 2 bases from J, with 8 bases between.